The 4 T cell receptor beta chains below come from one sample, sequenced in a study of shared clonotypes between healthy human individuals. Profiled with immunoSEQ multiplex PCR; TCRdb holds only in-frame clones, not every one. Here the sample spans some 2 million clones, over 85% being singletons. Source material: naive CD4+ T cells sorted from blood. Subset indicated: CD45RA+ positively selected. The receptor set was obtained from a man younger than 30 in good health.

The chain has TRBV30 and TRBJ1-6; D gene ambiguous. In germline, CDR1 is GTSNPN, CDR2 SVGIG (reference sequence). The CDR3 spans 12 residues. V was cut by 1 base and J by 13 bases, with 11 bases left in between. CDR3 sequence (DNA): TGTGCCTGGAGTGCCCGATTGGAGCCCCTCCACTTT. This translates into CAWSARLEPLHF.

As concerns this clone: Other DNA sequences in the sample encode the same CDR3. The genes are TRBV30 and TRBJ1-2; 8 bases line up with TRBD1. Germline CDR1 and CDR2: GTSNPN and SVGIG (reference sequence). With V trimmed by 3 bases and J by 2 bases, 5 bases remained unmatched. This CDR3 contains 14 residues. CDR3 DNA: TGTGCCTGGAGGGGGACAGGCCCCAACTATGGCTACACCTTC. This encodes CAWRGTGPNYGYTF.

The gene calls are TRBV13 and TRBJ2-5; D is perhaps TRBD2 (6 bases). V lost 0 bases and J lost 2, with 10 bases in between. The CDR3 length is 15 residues. Germline CDR1 is PRHDT and CDR2 is FYEKMQ (reference sequence). The CDR3, as DNA: TGTGCCAGCAGCTTAGGCGGGAGACCACAAGAGACCCAGTACTTC. Translated, it gives CASSLGGRPQETQYF.

The V call is TRBV28, the J call TRBJ2-6; D is unclear. The V end lost 10 bases, the J end lost 0 bases, and 16 bases lay between the germline ends. Germline CDR1 is MDHEN and CDR2 is SYDVKM. This CDR3 has 16 residues. Here the CDR3 DNA reads TGTGCCACTACTCTGAGTAGGCGCTCTGGGGCCAACGTCCTGACTTTC. This sequence encodes CATTLSRRSGANVLTF.